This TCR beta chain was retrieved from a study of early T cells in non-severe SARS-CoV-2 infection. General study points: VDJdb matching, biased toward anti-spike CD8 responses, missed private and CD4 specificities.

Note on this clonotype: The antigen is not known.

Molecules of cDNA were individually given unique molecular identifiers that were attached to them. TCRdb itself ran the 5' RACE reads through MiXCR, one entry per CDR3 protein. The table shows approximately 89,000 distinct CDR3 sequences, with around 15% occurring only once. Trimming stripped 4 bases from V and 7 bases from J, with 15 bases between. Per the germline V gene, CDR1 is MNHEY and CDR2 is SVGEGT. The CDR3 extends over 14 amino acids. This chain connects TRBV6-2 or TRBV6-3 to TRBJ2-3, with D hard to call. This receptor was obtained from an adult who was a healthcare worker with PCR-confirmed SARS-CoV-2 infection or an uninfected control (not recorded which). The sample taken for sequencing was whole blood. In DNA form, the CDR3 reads TGTGCCAGCAGTTCGGGCCTCCCCGGAAATACGCAGTATTTT. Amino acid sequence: CASSSGLPGNTQYF.